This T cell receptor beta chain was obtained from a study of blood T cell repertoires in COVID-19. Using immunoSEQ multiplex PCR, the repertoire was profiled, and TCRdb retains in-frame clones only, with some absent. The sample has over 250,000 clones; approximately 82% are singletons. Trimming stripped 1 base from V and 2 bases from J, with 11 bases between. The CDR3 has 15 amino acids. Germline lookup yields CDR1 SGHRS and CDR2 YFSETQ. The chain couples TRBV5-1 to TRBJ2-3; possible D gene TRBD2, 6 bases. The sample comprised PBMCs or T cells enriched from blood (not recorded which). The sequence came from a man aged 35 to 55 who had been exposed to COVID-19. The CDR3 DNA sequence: TGCGCCAGCAGCTTGATGGGGGGACTCACAGATACGCAGTATTTT. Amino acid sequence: CASSLMGGLTDTQYF. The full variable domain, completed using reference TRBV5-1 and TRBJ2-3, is KAGVTQTPRYLIKTRGQQVTLSCSPISGHRSVSWYQQTPGQGLQFLFEYFSETQRNKGNFPGRFSGRQFSNSRSEMNVSTLELGDSALYLCASSLMGGLTDTQYFGPGTRLTVL.